This TCR beta chain was recovered during a study of T cell clonality in common variable immunodeficiency. This CDR3 has 12 residues. V was clipped by 0 bases and J by 6 bases, with 5 bases between them. Germline V gives CDR1 SGHNT, CDR2 YYREEE (reference sequence). This clone was seen ten or more times. The CDR3 is cut off 3 residues early in the read; its end comes from the germline J gene. Control and CVID samples contributed equal amounts of genomic DNA. Produced via immunoSEQ multiplex PCR; TCRdb's table is partial and in-frame only. This sample has some 42,000 clones, each found more than once. Most patients and controls had Caucasian heritage.

Sequencing was done on a sample of peripheral blood mononuclear cells. The rearrangement joins TRBV5-4 to TRBJ2-3; D gene ambiguous. This TCR was recovered from a person between 18 and 75 years old in good health. The CDR3 here is CASSLAPDTQYF. The sequenced part of the CDR3 DNA is TGTGCCAGCAGCTTGGCCCCTGATACG.